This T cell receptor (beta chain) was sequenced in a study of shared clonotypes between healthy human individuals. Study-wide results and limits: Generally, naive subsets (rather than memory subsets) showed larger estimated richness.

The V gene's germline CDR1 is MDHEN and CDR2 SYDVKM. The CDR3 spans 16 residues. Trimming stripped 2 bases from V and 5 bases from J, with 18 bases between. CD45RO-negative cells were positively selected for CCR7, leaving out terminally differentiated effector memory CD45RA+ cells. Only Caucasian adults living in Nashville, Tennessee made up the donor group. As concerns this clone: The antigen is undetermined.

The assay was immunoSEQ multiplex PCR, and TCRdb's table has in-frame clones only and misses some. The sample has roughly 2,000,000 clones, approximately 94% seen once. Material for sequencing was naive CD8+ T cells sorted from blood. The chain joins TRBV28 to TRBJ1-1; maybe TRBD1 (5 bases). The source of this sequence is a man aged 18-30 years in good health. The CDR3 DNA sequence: TGTGCCAGCAGTTTAATCTCCGGGACCCTTTATACTGAAGCTTTCTTT. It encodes CASSLISGTLYTEAFF. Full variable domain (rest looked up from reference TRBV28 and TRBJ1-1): DVKVTQSSRYLVKRTGEKVFLECVQDMDHENMFWYRQDPGLGLRLIYFSYDVKMKEKGDIPEGYSVSREKKERFSLILESASTNQTSMYLCASSLISGTLYTEAFFGQGTRLTVV.